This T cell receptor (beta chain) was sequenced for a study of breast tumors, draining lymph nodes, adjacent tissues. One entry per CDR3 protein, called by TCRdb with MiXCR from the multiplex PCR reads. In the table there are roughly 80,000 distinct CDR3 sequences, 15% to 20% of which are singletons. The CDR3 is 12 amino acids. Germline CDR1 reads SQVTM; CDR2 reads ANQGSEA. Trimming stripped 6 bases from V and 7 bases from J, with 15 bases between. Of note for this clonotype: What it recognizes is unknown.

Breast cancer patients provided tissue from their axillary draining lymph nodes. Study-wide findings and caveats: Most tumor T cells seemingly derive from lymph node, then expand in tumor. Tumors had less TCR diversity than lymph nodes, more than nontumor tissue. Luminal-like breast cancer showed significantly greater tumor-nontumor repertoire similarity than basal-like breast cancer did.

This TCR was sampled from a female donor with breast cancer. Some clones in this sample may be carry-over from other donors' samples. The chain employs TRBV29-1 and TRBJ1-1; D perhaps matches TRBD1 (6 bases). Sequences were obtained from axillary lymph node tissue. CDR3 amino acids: CSVEQGAGEAFF. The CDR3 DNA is TGCAGCGTCGAACAGGGAGCAGGTGAAGCTTTCTTT. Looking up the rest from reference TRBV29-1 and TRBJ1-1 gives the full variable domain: SAVISQKPSRDICQRGTSLTIQCQVDSQVTMMFWYRQQPGQSLTLIATANQGSEATYESGFVIDKFPISRPNLTFSTLTVSNMSPEDSSIYLCSVEQGAGEAFFGQGTRLTVV.